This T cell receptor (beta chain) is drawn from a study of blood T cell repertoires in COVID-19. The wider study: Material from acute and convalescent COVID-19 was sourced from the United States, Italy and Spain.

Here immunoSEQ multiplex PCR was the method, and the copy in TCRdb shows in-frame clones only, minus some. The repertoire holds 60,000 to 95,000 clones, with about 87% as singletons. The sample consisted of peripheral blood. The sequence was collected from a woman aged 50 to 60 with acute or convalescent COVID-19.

This CDR3 reads CASSPSSYEQYF. The CDR3 DNA is TGTGCCAGCAGCCCCAGCTCCTACGAGCAGTACTTC. The J gene is TRBJ2-7, the V gene TRBV7-3; D unresolved. This CDR3 comprises 12 residues. The germline V gene encodes CDR1 SGHTA and CDR2 FQGTGA. With 5 bases removed from V and 0 bases from J, the gap between germline ends came to 5 bases.